Shown below are 21 T cell receptor beta chains from a single sample sequenced in a study of T cells after yellow fever vaccination (dated by TCRdb to between 2018 and 2021). The treatment or condition label corresponds to: live attenuated yellow fever vaccine strain. The receptor library was made with 5' RACE. The run used an Illumina HiSeq 2500. Through fastp at Q25 and MiXCR, TCRdb rebuilt clones from the public reads, retaining in-frame beta chains. Here each entry gathers all rows of one CDR3 protein and keeps the most common genes and DNA. This sample has under 550,000 distinct CDR3 sequences in its table, and less than 25% of those were observed once. The ten largest clones add up to 16% of the sample. The sample was PBMCs, taken roughly 20 days after the first yellow fever vaccination. All receptors derive from a man in his late teens or twenties who received the YFV17D yellow fever vaccine.

This clonotype was detected a few times. V usage is TRBV18 and J usage is TRBJ1-4; D unclear. The CDR3 loop spans 15 amino acids. V lost 1 base, J lost 7 bases, and 13 bases lay in between. CDR1 and CDR2 (germline): KGHSH, LQKENI. Here the CDR3 reads CASSPQSGVAEKLFF. The DNA of the CDR3 is TGTGCCAGCTCACCACAGTCCGGGGTGGCTGAAAAACTGTTTTTT.

V is TRBV6-1 and J is TRBJ1-6, with D maybe TRBD1 (5 bases). Between the trimmed V and J ends, which lost 7 bases and 5 bases, there was a span of 12 bases. The CDR3 totals 14 residues. Germline V gene lookup returns CDR1 MNHNS and CDR2 SASEGT. The CDR3 region has the DNA TGTGCCAGCACAAGCGGCAGGGATAATTCACCCCTCCACTTT. It translates to CASTSGRDNSPLHF.

This clonotype has only a few counts. The chain is built from TRBV7-8 and TRBJ2-4, with a possible D match to TRBD2 (6 bases). Germline V gives CDR1 SGHVS, CDR2 FQNEAQ. The CDR3 spans 15 residues. The V and J ends lost 6 bases and 0 bases respectively, with 12 bases between them. CDR3 region: CASSLSGLAKNIQYF. CDR3 DNA sequence: TGTGCCAGCAGTCTTAGCGGACTAGCCAAAAACATTCAGTACTTC.

This clonotype has only a few counts. The chain links TRBV7-9 to TRBJ2-5; 8 nucleotides align to TRBD1. CDR1 is SEHNR, CDR2 FQNEAQ, per germline (reference sequence). The CDR3 contains 15 residues. V trimming: 5 bases; J trimming: 1 base; junction bases outside the gene matches: 6. In DNA, the CDR3 is TGTGCCAGCAGCCTCCAAACAGGGGGCCAAGAGACCCAGTACTTC. Its protein product is CASSLQTGGQETQYF.

The CDR3 DNA is TGTGCCAGCAGCGTAGTAGGAAGCGGGGGATACAATGAGCAGTTCTTC. As protein: CASSVVGSGGYNEQFF. J is TRBJ2-1 and V is TRBV9; 8 nucleotides line up with TRBD2. Looked up from germline, CDR1 is SGDLS and CDR2 is YYNGEE. The CDR3 consists of 16 residues. Trimming removed 0 bases from V and 4 bases from J; junction bases left unmatched: 6.

The chain recombines TRBV4-3 with TRBJ2-3; TRBD2 matches at 8 bases. Trimming took 4 bases from V and 1 from J; bases not matched to a gene: 10. Germline V gene sequence: CDR1 LGHNA, CDR2 YSLEER. This CDR3 has 17 amino acids. The CDR3 sequence is CASSPREGPRGTDTQYF. As DNA, the CDR3 is TGCGCCAGCAGCCCCCGGGAGGGCCCAAGGGGCACAGATACGCAGTATTTT.

This clonotype was observed a handful of times. The J gene is TRBJ1-3, the V gene TRBV5-1; TRBD1 matches at 9 bases. Germline trimming cut 4 bases from V and 2 bases from J; bases unmatched to any gene: 13. Germline CDR1 reads SGHRS; CDR2 reads YFSETQ. The CDR3 totals 18 residues. CDR3 loop: CASSQTGGTGYAGNTIYF. For the CDR3, the DNA is TGCGCCAGCAGCCAAACCGGAGGGACAGGGTATGCTGGAAACACCATATATTTT.

This clonotype was seen a handful of times. This rearrangement joins TRBV12-3 or TRBV12-4 to TRBJ1-6; the D is unclear. This CDR3 has 14 residues. V was cut by 7 bases and J by 6 bases, with 13 bases left in between. The CDR3 loop reads CASTQEGINSPLHF. CDR3 in DNA: TGTGCCAGCACCCAAGAAGGGATTAATTCACCCCTCCACTTT.

About this clonotype: A much larger clone sits a single nucleotide away, making a read error possible. V is TRBV5-1 and J is TRBJ1-1; D may be TRBD1 (6 bases). The CDR3 has 15 amino acids. CDR1 SGHRS and CDR2 YFSETQ come from the germline V gene. DNA of the CDR3: TGCGCCAGCCGAATCCGGGGGGCTGGAAACACTGAAGATTTCTTT. Amino acids: CASRIRGAGNTEDFF.

V and J are TRBV6-2 or TRBV6-3 and TRBJ2-5; 9 bases are a match to TRBD2. Germline V lookup: CDR1 MNHEY, CDR2 SVGEGT. V lost 7 bases, J lost 2 bases, and 20 bases stayed unmatched. The CDR3 covers 19 residues. The CDR3 loop reads CASTRLGLAGLTRQETQYF. Here the CDR3 DNA reads TGTGCCAGCACCCGCCTGGGGCTAGCGGGGTTGACACGACAAGAGACCCAGTACTTC.

The chain joins TRBV29-1 to TRBJ2-1; D is unresolved. The CDR3 runs 11 residues. V gave up 5 bases and J gave up 9 bases, with 11 bases separating them. Per the germline V gene, CDR1 is SQVTM and CDR2 is ANQGSEA. The CDR3 DNA reads as TGCAGCGTTTCGGTGCGATTTGAGCAGTTCTTC. Residues: CSVSVRFEQFF.

This clonotype has a handful of counts. The CDR3 coding sequence is TGTGCCAGCAGTTTGGGCGGGGGGGCGGTAGGTGAGCAGTTCTTC. Its protein is CASSLGGGAVGEQFF. V is TRBV12-3 or TRBV12-4 and J is TRBJ2-1, with 9 bases identical to TRBD2. V lost 3 bases to trimming and J lost 9 bases; unmatched junction nucleotides: 9. The CDR3 totals 15 residues.

In this sample, this clonotype turned up a few times. V gene TRBV5-1 combines with J gene TRBJ2-2, with D possibly TRBD2 on 6 matching bases. The V gene lost 3 bases and the J gene lost 1 base, with 7 bases spanning the gap. The CDR3 runs to 14 residues. Germline V lookup: CDR1 SGHRS, CDR2 YFSETQ. The CDR3 sequence: CASSWGENTGELFF. The CDR3 nucleotides read TGCGCCAGCAGCTGGGGGGAGAACACCGGGGAGCTGTTTTTT.

The chain combines TRBV12-3 or TRBV12-4 with TRBJ1-3; possibly TRBD1 for D (6 bases). This CDR3 is 14 amino acids long. V was clipped by 5 bases and J by 4 bases, with 12 bases between them. The CDR3 loop reads CASSHRAVGNTIYF. For the CDR3, the DNA is TGTGCCAGCAGTCACAGGGCGGTAGGAAACACCATATATTTT.

V gene TRBV24-1 combines with J gene TRBJ2-2, with TRBD1 matching over 8 bases. V shed 7 bases, J shed 3 bases, and the junction held 3 bases outside the gene matches. The CDR3 is 14 residues long. CDR1 and CDR2 (germline): KGHDR, SFDVKD. CDR3 residues: CATSGQGDTGELFF. Written as DNA, the CDR3 is TGTGCCACCAGCGGACAGGGCGACACCGGGGAGCTGTTTTTT.

The chain joins TRBV7-8 to TRBJ1-1, with D tentatively TRBD1 (5 bases). The ends were cut back, 3 bases at V and 7 bases at J, with 12 bases in the middle. Per germline, CDR1 SGHVS and CDR2 FQNEAQ. The CDR3 consists of 13 residues. CDR3: CASSFSQGDEAFF. In DNA, the CDR3 is TGTGCCAGCAGCTTTTCGCAGGGTGATGAAGCTTTCTTT.

This clonotype occurred a few times. The chain employs TRBV5-1 and TRBJ1-4; 9 positions match TRBD1. V dropped 2 bases and J dropped 5; count of bases not matched to a gene: 1. Germline CDR1 is SGHRS and CDR2 is YFSETQ. The CDR3 has 14 residues. The CDR3 region has the DNA TGCGCCAGCAGCTTCGGGACAGGGAATGAAAAACTGTTTTTT. Translated, it gives CASSFGTGNEKLFF. The full variable domain, with the rest looked up from reference TRBV5-1 and TRBJ1-4, is KAGVTQTPRYLIKTRGQQVTLSCSPISGHRSVSWYQQTPGQGLQFLFEYFSETQRNKGNFPGRFSGRQFSNSRSEMNVSTLELGDSALYLCASSFGTGNEKLFFGSGTQLSVL.

The chain is built from TRBV4-2 and TRBJ2-3; TRBD2 matches 8 bases. The germline V gene encodes CDR1 LGHNA and CDR2 YNFKEQ. The CDR3 contains 16 residues. Trimming at V came to 3 bases and at J to 6 bases, leaving 11 bases not matched to a gene. The CDR3 loop reads CASSQGLAGAGDTQYF. CDR3 nucleotides: TGTGCCAGCAGCCAGGGCCTAGCGGGCGCGGGGGATACGCAGTATTTT.

Comments on this clonotype: The conserved phenylalanine or tryptophan normally closing the CDR3 is absent here, so this likely arose from a read error. The chain couples TRBV5-1 to TRBJ2-5; D not certain. Germline lookup yields CDR1 SGHRS and CDR2 YFSETQ. V was clipped by 4 bases and J by 1 base, with 8 bases between them. The CDR3 consists of 13 residues. This chain's CDR3 is CASSPAPQETQYS. The CDR3 DNA reads as TGCGCCAGCAGCCCTGCCCCCCAAGAGACCCAGTACTCC.

This clonotype has more than one count but fewer than ten. The chain couples TRBV18 to TRBJ2-3; 13 bases match TRBD2. Germline V gene data show CDR1 as KGHSH and CDR2 as LQKENI. This CDR3 is built from 19 residues. After removal of 3 bases from V and 0 bases from J, the junction contained 9 bases not matched to a gene. The CDR3 DNA is TGTGCCAGCTCACCCTTGGGACTAGCGGGGCCCCGAAGCACAGATACGCAGTATTTT. This sequence encodes CASSPLGLAGPRSTDTQYF.

The chain joins TRBV29-1 to TRBJ1-1; D is undetermined. Between the trimmed V and J ends, which lost 4 bases and 4 bases, there was a span of 13 bases. The CDR3 contains 13 residues. Germline CDR1 reads SQVTM; CDR2 reads ANQGSEA. The CDR3 loop reads CSVVRSRITEAFF. CDR3 nucleotide sequence: TGCAGCGTTGTTCGGTCACGTATCACTGAAGCTTTCTTT.